A selection of T cell receptor beta chains follows, all from one sample in a study of T cell responses to AZD1222 COVID-19 vaccine. Sequencing used immunoSEQ multiplex PCR; TCRdb keeps in-frame clones, though not all of them. The table includes about 85,000 clones, approximately 89% detected once. The sample here was peripheral blood, taken on day 0 of AZD1222 vaccination. These receptor sequences come from an adult in good health. Each CDR3 is given with its conserved first and last residue. D genes are given only for firm matches. Clone size is stated in some rows and not others, as once, few, many or a class when expanded.

J: TRBJ1-4; D: TRBD1; V: TRBV7-8; size: NA; DNA: TGTGCCAGCAGCTTAGTAGGGTGGAGGGGGCTGGTTCAGACTGCAACTAATGAAAAACTGTTTTTT; CDR3: CASSLVGWRGLVQTATNEKLFF
J: TRBJ2-1; D: NA; V: TRBV9; size: NA; DNA: TGTGCCAGCAGCGTAGATAGGAGAGGGGCCTACAATGAGCAGTTCTTC; CDR3: CASSVDRRGAYNEQFF
J: TRBJ2-5; D: NA; V: TRBV19; size: NA; DNA: TGTGCCAGTAGTATAGGTCAAGAGACCCAGTACTTC; CDR3: CASSIGQETQYF
J: TRBJ1-3; D: TRBD1; V: TRBV19; size: NA; DNA: TGTGCCAGTAGTCCCCGGACAGGTGGAAACACCATATATTTT; CDR3: CASSPRTGGNTIYF
J: TRBJ1-4; D: NA; V: TRBV7-9; size: NA; DNA: TGTGCCAGCAGGCCAGACAGGAGCAATGAAAAACTGTTTTTT; CDR3: CASRPDRSNEKLFF
J: TRBJ2-5; D: TRBD2; V: TRBV7-2; size: NA; DNA: TGTGCCAGCAGCTTAGACCCTAGCGGGAGTAAGACCCAGTACTTC; CDR3: CASSLDPSGSKTQYF
J: TRBJ1-2; D: NA; V: TRBV19; size: NA; DNA: TGTGCCAGTAGTATAGACGCCAGGGATTACTATGGCTACACCTTC; CDR3: CASSIDARDYYGYTF
J: TRBJ1-5; D: NA; V: TRBV10-3; size: NA; DNA: TGTGCCATCAGTTCTGGGACGGATAATAGCAATCAGCCCCAGCATTTT; CDR3: CAISSGTDNSNQPQHF
J: TRBJ2-3; D: TRBD2; V: TRBV29-1; size: few; DNA: TGCAGCGTTGGGGGCGGTGGGCTAGCGGGAGGGGATTTT; CDR3: CSVGGGGLAGGDF
J: TRBJ2-5; D: TRBD2; V: TRBV9; size: NA; DNA: TGTGCCAGCAGCAGTAGCGGGGGGCGACAAGAGACCCAGTACTTC; CDR3: CASSSSGGRQETQYF
J: TRBJ2-3; D: TRBD2; V: TRBV3-1/TRBV3-2; size: NA; DNA: TGTGCCAGCAGCCAAGATCTACCGGGAGGGGGCACAGATACGCAGTATTTT; CDR3: CASSQDLPGGGTDTQYF
J: TRBJ2-1; D: TRBD2; V: TRBV19; size: NA; DNA: TGTGCCAGTAGTATAGCTAGCGGGACCTACAATGAGCAGTTCTTC; CDR3: CASSIASGTYNEQFF
J: TRBJ2-6; D: TRBD1; V: TRBV18; size: NA; DNA: TGTGCCAGCTCCGGCCGACAGGGGAACTTTGGGGCCAACGTCCTGACTTTC; CDR3: CASSGRQGNFGANVLTF
J: TRBJ1-2; D: NA; V: TRBV14; size: NA; DNA: TGTGCCAGCAGCCAGGGACTGGCGGCAGGAGGCTATGGCTACACCTTC; CDR3: CASSQGLAAGGYGYTF
J: TRBJ1-1; D: NA; V: TRBV5-6; size: NA; DNA: TGTGCCAGCATCCTTGGCGGAGGGTCGGGCTCTTCTGAAGCTTTCTTT; CDR3: CASILGGGSGSSEAFF
J: TRBJ2-1; D: NA; V: TRBV5-1; size: NA; DNA: TGCGCCAGCAGCTTGGGGGCAACTTACAACAATGAGCAGTTCTTC; CDR3: CASSLGATYNNEQFF
J: TRBJ2-2; D: TRBD2; V: TRBV5-1; size: NA; DNA: TGCGCCAGCAGCTTGACAGCGGGAGTTCCCGGGGAGCTGTTTTTT; CDR3: CASSLTAGVPGELFF
J: TRBJ2-1; D: TRBD2; V: TRBV29-1; size: once; DNA: TGCAGCTCTGGACTAGCGGAGTCCTACAATGAGCAGTTCTTC; CDR3: CSSGLAESYNEQFF
J: TRBJ2-1; D: TRBD2; V: TRBV18; size: NA; DNA: TGTGCCAGCTCACCACCCGGGAGGGCCTCGGAGGAGCAGTTCTTC; CDR3: CASSPPGRASEEQFF
J: TRBJ2-2; D: NA; V: TRBV6-5; size: NA; DNA: TGTGCCAGCAGGGACCCAAACACCGGGGAGCTGTTTTTT; CDR3: CASRDPNTGELFF
J: TRBJ2-7; D: NA; V: TRBV6-2/TRBV6-3; size: NA; DNA: TGTGCCAGCAGTTACTCGGTGAGGGCGTCGCCCTACGAGCAGTACTTC; CDR3: CASSYSVRASPYEQYF
J: TRBJ2-3; D: NA; V: TRBV12-5; size: NA; DNA: TGTGCTAGTGGTTTGGGTAGGCCCCACGATACGCAGTATTTT; CDR3: CASGLGRPHDTQYF
J: TRBJ1-5; D: NA; V: TRBV2; size: NA; DNA: TGTGCCAGCAGTGCCGAGGGCGGGCAGCCCCAGCATTTT; CDR3: CASSAEGGQPQHF
J: TRBJ2-7; D: TRBD1; V: TRBV28; size: NA; DNA: TGTGCCAGCATTCCGGGACAGACGACCTACGAGCAGTACTTC; CDR3: CASIPGQTTYEQYF